This T cell receptor beta chain was recorded in a study of shared clonotypes between healthy human individuals. Study at large: CD4 naive cells filled three plates per donor, CD4 memory three, CD8 naive two and CD8 memory one.

Produced via immunoSEQ multiplex PCR; TCRdb's table is partial and in-frame only. The table lists about 2.3 million clones, 85% to 95% of them singletons. Study findings and constraints: Donor scarcity curtailed the genetic and exposure-history diversity represented herein.

Worth noting for this clone: The antigen remains undetermined.

The CDR3 runs to 19 residues. Per germline, CDR1 SEHNR and CDR2 FQNEAQ (reference sequence). V lost 2 bases, J lost 0 bases, and 9 bases stayed unmatched. This chain connects TRBV7-9 to TRBJ2-3; 12 bases line up with TRBD2. This clonotype was obtained from a man in his late teens or twenties in good health. Some clones in this sample may be carry-over from other donors' samples. The sequencing sample was made of naive CD4+ T cells from PBMCs. The subset here: CD45RA+ positively selected. This CDR3 reads CASSLLTGTSGPSTDTQYF. CDR3 nucleotides: TGTGCCAGCAGCTTATTGACCGGGACTAGCGGGCCTAGCACAGATACGCAGTATTTT.